Listed here are 24 T cell receptor beta chains from one sample, sequenced in a study of regulatory T cells in long-lasting Graves disease. Combining iRepertoire HTBI primers with Arm-PCR of CDR3 regions, the authors built TCR beta libraries. TCRdb passed the multiplex PCR reads through MiXCR, listing each CDR3 protein once. The data hold some 560,000 distinct CDR3 sequences, with about 16% observed a single time. Time point specified: newly diagnosed GD, antithyroid drugs for less than 3 months. From RNA extracted from PBMCs, the TCR library was made. The sample also formed part of further work on T cells in Graves' hyperthyroidism and ophthalmopathy.

The sequencing used peripheral blood mononuclear cells (PBMCs), collected at new diagnosis, from a patient treated with antithyroid drugs. Every receptor here comes from a woman aged 40-60 years with Graves disease.

This clonotype was recorded a few times. V usage is TRBV5-5 and J usage is TRBJ2-2; D might be TRBD2 (5 bases). CDR3 length equals 17 residues. CDR1 SGHKS and CDR2 YYEKEE come from the germline V gene (reference sequence). Trimming stripped 3 bases from V and 0 bases from J, with 15 bases between. CDR3 region: CASSSRTGLANTGELFF. The CDR3 DNA reads as TGTGCCAGCAGCTCTCGAACGGGGTTAGCGAACACCGGGGAGCTGTTTTTT.

Only a few counts were recorded for this clonotype. The CDR3, as DNA: TGTGCCAGCAGTTTCTCAGGGAAGGGGACGAGAGAGACCCAGTACTTC. Its translation: CASSFSGKGTRETQYF. V usage is TRBV28 and J usage is TRBJ2-5; D is possibly TRBD1 or TRBD2 (5 bases each). The germline V and J ends were trimmed by 3 bases and 4 bases, with 18 bases remaining between them. This CDR3 has 16 amino acids. Germline loops: CDR1 MDHEN, CDR2 SYDVKM. The complete variable domain, with remaining parts taken from reference TRBV28 and TRBJ2-5, reads DVKVTQSSRYLVKRTGEKVFLECVQDMDHENMFWYRQDPGLGLRLIYFSYDVKMKEKGDIPEGYSVSREKKERFSLILESASTNQTSMYLCASSFSGKGTRETQYFGPGTRLLVL.

The V gene is TRBV11-2, the J gene TRBJ2-2; D unclear. Trimming pared 5 bases from V and 5 bases from J, leaving 12 bases between. The CDR3 consists of 14 residues. Germline CDR1 reads SGHAT; CDR2 reads FQNNGV. CDR3: CASSEEQPTGELFF. CDR3 DNA sequence: TGTGCCAGCAGCGAGGAACAGCCTACCGGGGAGCTGTTTTTT.

This clonotype was counted at least ten times. The chain carries TRBV2 and TRBJ2-3, with 7 bases that match TRBD2. V lost 11 bases and J lost 6; bases outside the gene matches: 11. CDR1 is SNHLY, CDR2 FYNNEI, per germline. The CDR3 has 13 amino acids. CDR3 DNA: TGTGCCTTCAGGGCGGGGGTAGGGGATACGCAGTATTTT. The encoded protein is CAFRAGVGDTQYF.

This sequence joins TRBV19 and TRBJ1-2; D is ambiguous. The CDR3 is 14 residues long. Germline V lookup: CDR1 LNHDA, CDR2 SQIVND (reference sequence). The germline V and J ends were trimmed by 7 bases and 5 bases, with 17 bases remaining between them. DNA for the CDR3: TGTGCCAGTACCCTGGTAGGGATCGGGTATGGCTACACCTTC. Translated: CASTLVGIGYGYTF.

Notes on this clonotype: This may arise from a read error, as a much more abundant clone is one base away. The J gene is TRBJ2-1, the V gene TRBV6-1; TRBD2 matches at 11 bases. The germline V gene has CDR1 MNHNS and CDR2 SASEGT. The CDR3 loop spans 16 amino acids. CDR3 DNA: TGTACCAGCAGTGTCTCGACTAGCGGGGCATACAATGAGCAGTTCTTC. Translating gives CTSSVSTSGAYNEQFF.

This clonotype was counted ten times or more. The chain links TRBV5-1 to TRBJ1-1; no clear D gene. CDR1 is SGHRS, CDR2 YFSETQ, per germline. The V and J ends lost 3 bases and 1 base respectively, with 10 bases between them. This CDR3 is 14 amino acids long. CDR3 sequence (DNA): TGCGCCAGCAGCTCAACCCATGGGAACACTGAAGCTTTCTTT. Translating it yields CASSSTHGNTEAFF.

In its sample, this clonotype was seen a few times. The chain joins TRBV4-1 to TRBJ2-5; 13 bases align to TRBD2. The length of the CDR3 is 18 residues. CDR1 is MGHRA and CDR2 is YSYEKL in the germline V gene. With V trimmed by 0 bases and J by 4 bases, 8 bases remained unmatched. The CDR3 loop reads CASSQDALAGGPGETQYF. DNA for the CDR3: TGCGCCAGCAGCCAAGATGCACTAGCGGGGGGGCCGGGAGAGACCCAGTACTTC.

The table lists this clonotype with many counts. The chain combines TRBV4-1 with TRBJ1-4; 7 positions match TRBD1. The CDR3 extends over 13 amino acids. The J segment lost 8 bases and the V segment lost 8 bases, leaving 8 bases of the junction unmatched. Per germline, CDR1 MGHRA and CDR2 YSYEKL. The CDR3 DNA reads TGCGCCAGCGCCGGGACAGTGGGGGAAAAACTGTTTTTT. Its protein is CASAGTVGEKLFF.

This clonotype has more than one count but fewer than ten. The chain combines TRBV7-9 with TRBJ2-3; TRBD1 matches at 8 bases. Germline CDR1 reads SEHNR; CDR2 reads FQNEAQ (reference sequence). The CDR3 consists of 17 residues. With 0 bases clipped from V and 1 base from J, the junction kept 6 bases outside the gene matches. CDR3 coding DNA: TGTGCCAGCAGCTTAGCCACAGGGGGAGGAGGCACAGATACGCAGTATTTT. Its translation is CASSLATGGGGTDTQYF.

The chain combines TRBV15 with TRBJ2-2; either TRBD1 or TRBD2 may fit D (6 bases each). This CDR3 has 16 residues. V lost 5 bases and J 7 bases, leaving 20 bases between the germline ends. Germline V gives CDR1 LNHNV, CDR2 YYDKDF (reference sequence). Here the CDR3 reads CATSAGQLVGVGELFF. DNA of the CDR3: TGTGCCACCAGCGCGGGACAATTGGTGGGTGTCGGGGAGCTGTTTTTT.

In this sample, this clonotype turned up once. The V and J genes are TRBV3-1 and TRBJ2-1; 13 bases are a match to TRBD2. This CDR3 is 14 amino acids long. J lost 10 bases, V lost 3 bases, and 3 bases had no gene match. Germline CDR1 is LGHDT and CDR2 is YNNKEL (reference sequence). CDR3 protein: CASSHELAGGEQFF. The CDR3 nucleotides read TGTGCCAGCAGCCATGAACTAGCGGGGGGGGAGCAGTTCTTC.

This clonotype was observed at least ten times. The junction departs from the called germline gene at one end, perhaps through a read error. The V and J genes are TRBV11-2 and TRBJ2-1; a possible D gene is TRBD1 (6 bases). CDR1 is SGHAT and CDR2 is FQNNGV in the germline V gene. The CDR3 sequence is 16 residues long. CDR3 sequence reads: CASTLDGTRFYNEQFF. The CDR3 DNA reads TGTGCCAGCACCTTAGACGGGACAAGATTCTACAATGAGCAGTTCTTC.

This clonotype occurred many times. In DNA, the CDR3 is TGTGCCATCAGTGACCCCGGGACCGGTCGCTATGGCTACACCTTC. Amino acids: CAISDPGTGRYGYTF. The chain uses TRBV10-3 and TRBJ1-2; possible D gene TRBD1, 5 bases. Germline CDR1 and CDR2: ENHRY and SYGVKD. V lost 3 bases and J 4 bases, leaving 15 bases between the germline ends. The CDR3 length is 15 residues.

This clonotype has ten or more counts. The chain employs TRBV18 and TRBJ1-2; 7 bases are a match to TRBD1. CDR1 is KGHSH, CDR2 LQKENI, per germline. The V gene end was trimmed by 9 bases and the J gene end by 7 bases; junction bases not matched to a gene: 20. The CDR3 is made up of 16 amino acids. The CDR3 sequence: CASTTGAGGHLGGYTF. The CDR3 DNA is TGTGCCAGTACCACGGGGGCAGGGGGACACCTCGGTGGCTACACCTTC.

This clonotype was recorded many times. CDR3 DNA: TGTGCCAGCACCTCATACTACGAGCAGTACTTC. This sequence encodes CASTSYYEQYF. The V and J genes are TRBV6-2 or TRBV6-3 and TRBJ2-7; D is unclear. This CDR3 is built from 11 residues. V gave up 7 bases and J gave up 3 bases, with 7 bases separating them. In germline, CDR1 is MNHEY, CDR2 SVGEGT.

This rearrangement joins TRBV4-1 to TRBJ2-1; D might be TRBD1 (6 bases). Germline V lookup: CDR1 MGHRA, CDR2 YSYEKL. The V and J ends lost 0 bases and 9 bases respectively, with 9 bases between them. This CDR3 region has 13 residues. Written as DNA, the CDR3 is TGCGCCAGCAGCCAAGAGGGGGCCGGTGAGCAGTTCTTC. Protein sequence: CASSQEGAGEQFF.

On this clonotype: An end of the junction differs from the germline gene, which may be a read error. The J gene is TRBJ1-5, the V gene TRBV30, with 7 positions matching TRBD1. Germline lookup yields CDR1 GTSNPN and CDR2 SVGIG (reference sequence). This CDR3 is built from 12 residues. The CDR3 here is CAWRTGHQSQHF. Here the CDR3 DNA reads TGTGCCTGGAGGACAGGGCATCAGTCCCAGCATTTT.

This clonotype was counted many times. The V and J genes are TRBV2 and TRBJ1-1; tentative D call: TRBD1 (6 bases). This CDR3 is 11 amino acids long. V lost 4 bases and J 8 bases, leaving 8 bases between the germline ends. Germline assignment: CDR1 SNHLY and CDR2 FYNNEI. For the CDR3, the DNA is TGTGCCAGCAGTGTAGACAGGGAAGCTTTCTTT. Its translation: CASSVDREAFF.

At least ten counts were recorded for this clonotype. The chain couples TRBV2 to TRBJ2-1; TRBD2 aligns across 9 bases. In germline, CDR1 is SNHLY, CDR2 FYNNEI. The CDR3 runs to 17 residues. V shed 2 bases and J 0 bases; nucleotides not matched to a gene: 5. CDR3 protein: CASSEWVSGSSYNEQFF. CDR3 nucleotide sequence: TGTGCCAGCAGTGAATGGGTTAGCGGGAGCTCCTACAATGAGCAGTTCTTC.

This clonotype came up many times. The V call is TRBV2, the J call TRBJ2-3; no firm D call. Between the trimmed V and J ends, which lost 6 bases and 3 bases, there was a span of 13 bases. Germline CDR1 is SNHLY and CDR2 is FYNNEI. This CDR3 is built from 14 residues. CDR3 in DNA: TGTGCCAGCAGACCCAGCTGGTTGACAGATACGCAGTATTTT. It codes for CASRPSWLTDTQYF.

J is TRBJ2-7 and V is TRBV20-1, with 8 bases aligning to TRBD1. J was trimmed by 5 bases and V by 4 bases; bases with no gene match: 10. The CDR3 length is 14 residues. Germline CDR1 is DFQATT and CDR2 is SNEGSKA (reference sequence). CDR3 sequence reads: CSAMTGATVDEQYF. The CDR3 bases are TGCAGTGCTATGACAGGGGCGACAGTCGACGAGCAGTACTTC.

The chain has TRBV7-9 and TRBJ1-2; D gene uncertain. This CDR3 has 13 amino acids. V lost 5 bases and J lost 7, with 14 bases in between. Per germline, CDR1 SEHNR and CDR2 FQNEAQ (reference sequence). As DNA, the CDR3 is TGTGCCAGCAGCCCCCAGGTGGTCGGTGGCTACACCTTC. This gives the protein CASSPQVVGGYTF.

About this clonotype itself: This sequence may be a read error, since a much larger clone differs from it by one base. The chain has TRBV6-5 and TRBJ2-5; 7 positions agree with TRBD2. Germline CDR1 MNHEY, CDR2 SVGAGI. V was pared by 0 bases and J by 7 bases, with 11 bases of the junction left unmatched. This CDR3 has 16 residues. The CDR3 DNA follows: TGTGCCAGCAGTTACTCGAATTCGGCGGGAGAAGGGACCCAGTACTTC. Translation: CASSYSNSAGEGTQYF.